These 9 T cell receptor beta chains share one sample of origin, sequenced in a study of CD8+CD57+ T cells in acquired aplastic anemia. All patients picked for sequencing had shown, by flow cytometry, an expansion of CD8+CD57+ cells. The study profiled TCR beta VDJ and CDR3 using genomic DNA as template. MiXCR was run by TCRdb on the reads, yielding one entry per CDR3 protein. The sample has about 160,000 distinct CDR3 sequences, around half seen once; the top ten hold roughly 2.8%. The sequencing input was sorted CD4+, CD8+, or CD8+CD57+ T cells (not recorded which) from PBMCs. These receptors originate from a human donor with aplastic anemia.

The chain recombines TRBV25-1 with TRBJ2-5, with 9 bases lining up with TRBD2. The trim removed 10 bases at V and 5 bases at J, leaving 14 bases unmatched. This CDR3 is 15 amino acids long. Per germline, CDR1 MGHDK and CDR2 SYGVNS. DNA for the CDR3: TGTGCCACCAACAGAGGCGGGGGGGCAGGTGAGACCCAGTACTTC. It specifies CATNRGGGAGETQYF.

The chain uses TRBV20-1 and TRBJ1-1; D uncertain. The germline V gene encodes CDR1 DFQATT and CDR2 SNEGSKA (reference sequence). There are 12 residues in the CDR3. Trimming pared 6 bases from V and 6 bases from J, leaving 14 bases between. The CDR3 DNA reads as TGCAGTGCCAAGCCGGGGATGGCTGAAGCTTTCTTT. It specifies CSAKPGMAEAFF.

This clonotype occurred many times. The junction and the germline gene differ at one end; a read error may be behind it. The chain employs TRBV5-1 and TRBJ2-2; 9 bases are a match to TRBD1. Germline V CDR1 and CDR2: SGHRS, YFSETQ. The CDR3 sequence is 15 residues long. The CDR3 reads CATSRTGANTGELFF. The CDR3 coding sequence is TGCGCCACCAGCCGGACAGGGGCGAACACCGGGGAGCTGTTTTTT.

This clonotype was seen at least ten times. The chain combines TRBV28 with TRBJ1-1; 8 nucleotides align to TRBD1. CDR1 and CDR2 (germline): MDHEN, SYDVKM. CDR3 length: 12 amino acids. Unmatched junction bases numbered 3, after V lost 8 bases and J lost 4 bases. CDR3 amino acids: CASLTGGTEAFF. DNA for the CDR3: TGTGCCAGCTTAACAGGGGGCACTGAAGCTTTCTTT.

A few counts support this clonotype. CDR3 sequence reads: CATSDFGGPQHF. Written as DNA, the CDR3 is TGTGCCACCAGTGACTTTGGTGGGCCCCAGCATTTT. The chain joins TRBV24-1 to TRBJ1-5; D gene uncertain. The CDR3 totals 12 residues. The germline gives CDR1 KGHDR, CDR2 SFDVKD. V was cut by 4 bases and J by 9 bases, with 9 bases left in between.

This clonotype has just one count. The V call is TRBV14, the J call TRBJ1-6; a weak D match, TRBD1 (5 bases). V shed 1 base and J shed 12 bases, with 10 bases lying between them. The CDR3 covers 13 residues. Germline CDR1 and CDR2: SGHDN and FVKESK. CDR3 bases: TGTGCCAGCAGCCAAGCAGGGACTTTACCCCTCCACTTT. It yields the protein CASSQAGTLPLHF. The full variable domain, completed using reference TRBV14 and TRBJ1-6, is EAGVTQFPSHSVIEKGQTVTLRCDPISGHDNLYWYRRVMGKEIKFLLHFVKESKQDESGMPNNRFLAERTGGTYSTLKVQPAELEDSGVYFCASSQAGTLPLHFGNGTRLTVT.

Details on this clonotype: The CDR3 ends on some other residue instead of the conserved phenylalanine or tryptophan, so this is likely a read error. J is TRBJ2-1 and V is TRBV20-1; 8 nucleotides match TRBD2. Germline-derived CDR1 and CDR2 are DFQATT and SNEGSKA (reference sequence). V was clipped by 0 bases and J by 11 bases; unmatched bases: 3. CDR3 length: 12 residues. CDR3 DNA: TGCAGTGCTAGAGACCATAGCGGGAAGCAGTTCCTC. It encodes CSARDHSGKQFL.

As concerns this clonotype: The junction departs from the called germline gene at one end, perhaps through a read error. The gene calls are TRBV5-1 and TRBJ2-3; 7 bases are shared with TRBD2. The CDR3 sequence is 14 residues long. Germline CDR1 reads SGHRS; CDR2 reads YFSETQ. The CDR3 nucleotides are TGCGGCAGCAGCTTAGTACCGGGAGGAGATACGCAGTATTTT. This encodes CGSSLVPGGDTQYF.

This clonotype was seen ten or more times. CDR3 in amino acids: CASTQPSGGYTF. The CDR3 nucleotides read TGTGCCAGCACCCAACCATCCGGTGGCTACACCTTC. The chain combines TRBV6-1 with TRBJ1-2; D ambiguous. CDR3 length: 12 amino acids. Trimming removed 7 bases from V and 7 bases from J, with 13 bases in between. Germline loops: CDR1 MNHNS, CDR2 SASEGT.